The 16 T cell receptor beta chains below were found in one sample sequenced in a study of monozygotic twins with inflammatory bowel disease (dated by TCRdb to between 2019 and 2020). Library generation was performed with 5' RACE. TCRdb lists the instrument as Illumina HiSeq 2500. After reprocessing by TCRdb, each CDR3 protein sequence is one entry, and no DNA is given. The table for this sample shows approximately 150,000 distinct CDR3 sequences. 2.4% of the sample rests with the top ten. The sample taken for sequencing was blood. The receptors were gathered from a human donor with ulcerative colitis or Crohn's disease, or a healthy co-twin of an affected twin (not recorded which).

The V and J genes are TRBV20-1 and TRBJ2-1. Germline CDR1 is DFQATT and CDR2 is SNEGSKA (reference sequence). CDR3 size: 13 residues. This CDR3 is CSARDADNNEQFF.

This CDR3 reads CASSQDTDTQYF. The chain uses TRBV4-3 and TRBJ2-3. The CDR3 sequence is 12 residues long. CDR1 is LGHNA and CDR2 is YSLEER in the germline V gene.

The chain has TRBV7-9 and TRBJ2-5; there is no DNA to check the TCRdb D call of TRBD1. The CDR3 runs to 14 residues. CDR1 is SEHNR and CDR2 is FQNEAQ in the germline V gene (reference sequence). Here the CDR3 reads CASSQRRGGETQYF.

The CDR3 protein is CATSDVGTDGTDTQYF. This chain links TRBV24-1 with TRBJ2-3; TCRdb names TRBD1, which stays unverified in the absence of DNA. This CDR3 has 16 residues. From germline, CDR1 is KGHDR and CDR2 SFDVKD.

The chain uses TRBV10-3 and TRBJ2-7; TCRdb picks TRBD1, but there is no DNA to check that call. The CDR3 consists of 14 residues. The germline gives CDR1 ENHRY, CDR2 SYGVKD. The CDR3 is CATRGDGSLYEQYF.

This chain links TRBV18 with TRBJ2-1. There are 13 residues in the CDR3. Germline loops: CDR1 KGHSH, CDR2 LQKENI. CDR3 sequence reads: CASSPPSVDEQFF.

CDR3 protein: CASSRGGVETQYF. The chain employs TRBV12-3 or TRBV12-4 and TRBJ2-5; without DNA, the TCRdb call of TRBD2 cannot be checked. The CDR3 covers 13 residues.

The chain carries TRBV5-1 and TRBJ1-3. Germline V gene data show CDR1 as SGHRS and CDR2 as YFSETQ. The CDR3 runs 15 residues. CDR3 sequence: CASSYGRNSGNTIYF.

The rearrangement uses TRBV4-1 and TRBJ2-7; TCRdb indicates TRBD2, and absent DNA this call remains unverified. CDR1 MGHRA and CDR2 YSYEKL come from the germline V gene. The CDR3 length is 16 residues. This CDR3 is CASSSTTTSGSEKQYF.

The chain has TRBV7-2 and TRBJ2-5; the TRBD1 assignment by TCRdb is unverifiable without DNA. Germline CDR1 reads SGHTA; CDR2 reads FQGNSA. The length of the CDR3 is 13 residues. The CDR3 reads CASHRGVQETQYF.

The rearrangement uses TRBV3-1 and TRBJ2-1; the D call from TCRdb, TRBD1, cannot be confirmed without DNA. The CDR3 extends over 12 amino acids. The germline CDR1 and CDR2 sequences are LGHDT and YNNKEL (reference sequence). CDR3 sequence: CASSQGANEQFF.

The J gene is TRBJ2-1, the V gene TRBV7-9. CDR1 is SEHNR and CDR2 is FQNEAQ in the germline V gene (reference sequence). This CDR3 region has 14 residues. CDR3 in amino acids: CASSFGSIYNEQFF.

The J gene is TRBJ1-6, the V gene TRBV5-1; TCRdb lists TRBD1, though no DNA is available to test this call. The length of the CDR3 is 16 residues. The germline V gene encodes CDR1 SGHRS and CDR2 YFSETQ. CDR3 residues: CASSLSAEAGIWALHF. Supplemented by reference TRBV5-1 and TRBJ1-6, the full variable domain reads KAGVTQTPRYLIKTRGQQVTLSCSPISGHRSVSWYQQTPGQGLQFLFEYFSETQRNKGNFPGRFSGRQFSNSRSEMNVSTLELGDSALYLCASSLSAEAGIWALHFGNGTRLTVT.

The chain employs TRBV5-1 and TRBJ2-3; there is no DNA to check the TCRdb D call of TRBD2. The CDR3 runs 14 residues. In germline, CDR1 is SGHRS, CDR2 YFSETQ. The CDR3 loop reads CASGGHSSTDTQYF. The whole variable domain, remainder taken from reference TRBV5-1 and TRBJ2-3, is KAGVTQTPRYLIKTRGQQVTLSCSPISGHRSVSWYQQTPGQGLQFLFEYFSETQRNKGNFPGRFSGRQFSNSRSEMNVSTLELGDSALYLCASGGHSSTDTQYFGPGTRLTVL.

The chain links TRBV6-1 to TRBJ2-5; TCRdb calls TRBD1, which cannot be checked without DNA. The CDR3 sequence is 14 residues long. From germline, CDR1 is MNHNS and CDR2 SASEGT. This chain's CDR3 is CASRAQGGGETQYF.

The chain employs TRBV5-1 and TRBJ2-5; TCRdb picks TRBD1, but there is no DNA to check that call. The CDR3 runs to 13 residues. Germline V lookup: CDR1 SGHRS, CDR2 YFSETQ. CDR3 amino acids: CASTDGGEGTQYF.